These 8 T cell receptor beta chains were all obtained from the same sample, sequenced in a study of CD8 T cells in ankylosing spondylitis. Study observations and caveats: Several highly homologous variants formed a TCR beta motif that appeared characteristic of ankylosing spondylitis blood.

Their antigen targets remain unknown. Each CDR3 protein gets one entry after TCRdb re-called the 5' RACE reads with MiXCR. This table has approximately 400,000 distinct CDR3 sequences, about a sixth appearing once. Material: blood, either unsorted or a sorted T cell fraction (not recorded which). Receptors originate from a male donor with ankylosing spondylitis.

This clonotype has more than one count but fewer than ten. V usage is TRBV5-1 and J usage is TRBJ1-6, with D possibly matching TRBD1 (6 bases). The CDR3 is 15 amino acids. The V and J ends lost 1 base and 10 bases respectively, with 15 bases between them. CDR1 and CDR2 from the germline V gene are SGHRS and YFSETQ. The chain's CDR3 is CASSLSPGENSPLHF. For the CDR3, the DNA is TGCGCCAGCAGCTTGTCACCAGGGGAAAACTCACCCCTCCACTTT.

This clonotype was counted a few times. J is TRBJ2-5 and V is TRBV18, with unresolved D. The V and J ends lost 1 base and 3 bases respectively, with 9 bases between them. The CDR3 is 14 residues long. From germline, CDR1 is KGHSH and CDR2 LQKENI. The CDR3 here is CASSPRNFEETQYF. CDR3 bases: TGTGCCAGCTCACCACGTAACTTCGAAGAGACCCAGTACTTC.

The CDR3 bases are TGTGCCAGCAGAAAGGACGGGTACCAAGAGACCCAGTACTTC. This sequence encodes CASRKDGYQETQYF. The rearrangement links TRBV6-1 to TRBJ2-5; D unclear. Trimming cost V 6 bases and J 0 bases, with 11 bases left between them. Germline values: CDR1 MNHNS, CDR2 SASEGT. This CDR3 is built from 14 residues.

This clonotype has more than one count but fewer than ten. This chain connects TRBV5-1 to TRBJ1-1; D ambiguous. The CDR3 runs to 14 residues. Between the trimmed V and J ends, which lost 5 bases and 1 base, there was a span of 12 bases. Germline lookup yields CDR1 SGHRS and CDR2 YFSETQ. CDR3 sequence (DNA): TGCGCCAGCAGAGCCCAAATAACGAACACTGAAGCTTTCTTT. This codes for CASRAQITNTEAFF.

Only one count was recorded for this clonotype. The chain combines TRBV28 with TRBJ1-1, with D uncertain. The CDR3 sequence is 15 residues long. Germline CDR1 and CDR2: MDHEN and SYDVKM. Here the CDR3 reads CTSEGNINKNTEAFF. Written as DNA, the CDR3 is TGTACTAGCGAGGGTAATATAAATAAGAACACTGAAGCTTTCTTT. The full variable domain, its missing parts supplied by reference TRBV28 and TRBJ1-1, is DVKVTQSSRYLVKRTGEKVFLECVQDMDHENMFWYRQDPGLGLRLIYFSYDVKMKEKGDIPEGYSVSREKKERFSLILESASTNQTSMYLCTSEGNINKNTEAFFGQGTRLTVV.

The rearrangement uses TRBV5-4 and TRBJ1-3; 8 nucleotides align to TRBD1. Trimming cost V 4 bases and J 2 bases; bases outside gene matches: 5. The CDR3 is 15 residues long. CDR1 and CDR2 from the germline V gene are SGHNT and YYREEE (reference sequence). CDR3 residues: CASSGQGGPGNTIYF. DNA of the CDR3: TGTGCCAGCAGCGGACAGGGAGGGCCTGGAAACACCATATATTTT. Full variable domain (rest looked up from reference TRBV5-4 and TRBJ1-3): ETGVTQSPTHLIKTRGQQVTLRCSSQSGHNTVSWYQQALGQGPQFIFQYYREEENGRGNFPPRFSGLQFPNYSSELNVNALELDDSALYLCASSGQGGPGNTIYFGEGSWLTVV.

This clonotype was picked up a small number of times. CDR3 amino acids: CASSLPLAGGPDEQFF. In nucleotides, the CDR3 is TGCGCCAGCAGCTTACCACTAGCGGGAGGGCCGGATGAGCAGTTCTTC. The genes are TRBV5-1 and TRBJ2-1, with 13 positions matching TRBD2. The CDR3 is 16 residues long. J gave up 8 bases and V 2 bases, and 7 bases lay outside the gene matches. CDR1 and CDR2 (germline): SGHRS, YFSETQ.

This clonotype was seen repeatedly, ten times or more. This chain connects TRBV12-3 or TRBV12-4 to TRBJ1-6; D gene unclear. The CDR3 is 15 residues long. The germline V and J ends were trimmed by 2 bases and 7 bases, with 12 bases remaining between them. This CDR3 is CASSLLGSGNSPLHF. CDR3 coding DNA: TGTGCCAGCAGTTTATTAGGCAGCGGGAATTCACCCCTCCACTTT.